This T cell receptor (beta chain) was sequenced in a study of CD8 T cells in Susac syndrome (dated by TCRdb to the late 2010s). Looking at the study overall: The study used repertoire sequencing to test whether antigen drove CD8+ T cell activation and differentiation in Susac syndrome. Clonality of the CD8+ T cell repertoire was compared between more than 10 healthy donors, approximately 14 Susac syndrome patients and roughly 15 multiple sclerosis patients. The research as a whole found: The TCR sequencing and HLA analysis was acknowledged to have included a relatively small number of individuals.

With respect to this clonotype: This receptor's antigen is unknown. Base qualities are not provided; no much larger clone lies one nucleotide away.

Peripheral blood CD8+ and CD4+ T cells from healthy donors, Susac syndrome patients and multiple sclerosis patients were profiled using high-throughput TCR beta sequencing. The multiple sclerosis controls were treatment-naive patients whose relapsing-remitting disease, either stable or active, fulfilled the revised McDonald criteria. Bulk CD8+ and CD4+ T cells were purified magnetically by negative isolation, whereas CD8+ TEMRA cells were enriched by FACS. Blood was collected in EDTA tubes and processed within 24 hours, with PBMCs isolated through density gradient centrifugation. PBMCs intended for TCR sequencing were cryopreserved in liquid nitrogen and were subsequently thawed in a 37 degrees C water bath. A purity of at least 90% was achieved for sorted or isolated CD4+, CD8+ and CD8+ TEMRA cells. RNA was extracted with the RNeasy kit and 0.5 to 1 ug was reverse transcribed using random hexamers. TCR beta CDR3 regions were amplified with the immunoSEQ multiplex PCR assay covering 54 Vbeta and 13 Jbeta segments. Bias from PCR amplification was corrected by using a synthetic template baseline for primer optimization and for computational correction. From the authors' description of their analysis: Reads were assigned to V, D and J genes according to IMGT and analyzed in immunoSEQ Analyzer, with only productive sequences retained. Clonality was calculated as one minus the Shannon entropy normalized by log2 of the number of productive unique sequences. For each patient and control, public and private clones were evaluated among the 100 most prevalent clones. Clones were defined as Susac-specific if absent from the healthy and MS cohorts, from around 1,000 published viral clones and from other ImmuneACCESS disease sequences. TCRdb reprocessed the public reads (quality trimming at Q25 with fastp, clone calling with MiXCR) and kept in-frame beta chains. Identical CDR3 protein sequences are pooled into one entry, listed with their most common genes and DNA. The V and J calls reflect TCRdb's pipeline rather than the authors' work. The sample table holds 100,000 to 150,000 distinct CDR3 sequences, of which roughly 93% were seen once. Clones ranked in the top ten supply approximately 0.29% of the sample.

V is cut by 5 bases and J by 13 bases, and the space between the germline ends is 14 bases. CDR3 length: 12 amino acids, cysteine to phenylalanine. CDR3 DNA only is kept here, 36 bases in frame from base 1. CDR1 and CDR2, per the germline V gene, are LGHNT and FRNRAP. Material: CD8+ T cells from PBMCs. The sequence joins TRBV12-5 to TRBJ1-4, with no reliable assignment of the D segment. This TCR was sampled from a human donor with multiple sclerosis. The nucleotide sequence reads TGTGCTAGTGGTCTCGGCCGAAAAGGACTGTTTTTT. Its amino acids are CASGLGRKGLFF.